This is a list of T cell receptor beta chains from one sample in a study of cytomegalovirus exposure and HLA in healthy donors. Only in-frame clones appear in the TCRdb table, and some are missing; sequencing was by immunoSEQ multiplex PCR. The sample gives under 150,000 clones, more than 80% of which show up once; under 7% is in the top ten. The sample consisted of PBMCs. The receptors stem from a woman aged 25 to 39 in good health and CMV-seropositive. Each CDR3 is given with its conserved first and last residue.

V gene | CDR3 length | CDR3 protein
TRBV9 | 17 | CASSAPVAISSYNEQFF
TRBV27 | 15 | CASSWGWETPYEQYF
TRBV5-1 | 16 | CASSSDSPFLAGELFF
TRBV28 | 15 | CASSSTGGSNEKLFF
TRBV5-4 | 15 | CASSSPRTVRGEAFF
TRBV27 | 13 | CASSYSKGTEAFF
TRBV6-6 | 15 | CASCALRTGVSPLHF
TRBV10-3 | 14 | CAIRLAGGTDTQYF
TRBV9 | 14 | CASSAMGRGTEAFF
TRBV28 | 14 | CASRPLGTTYEQYF
TRBV6-6 | 14 | CASSQPLRGVKQFF
TRBV5-4 | 16 | CASSRGAGVVNYGYTF
TRBV6-4 | 13 | CASFGSALGPQHF
TRBV10-3 | 12 | CASGKGQETQYF
TRBV7-6 | 15 | CASSLVFEGTYEQYF
TRBV5-1 | 15 | CASSMDRANTGELFF
TRBV15 | 19 | CATSREGQGTTSSYNEQFF
TRBV4-2 | 14 | CASSPSEGSYEQYF